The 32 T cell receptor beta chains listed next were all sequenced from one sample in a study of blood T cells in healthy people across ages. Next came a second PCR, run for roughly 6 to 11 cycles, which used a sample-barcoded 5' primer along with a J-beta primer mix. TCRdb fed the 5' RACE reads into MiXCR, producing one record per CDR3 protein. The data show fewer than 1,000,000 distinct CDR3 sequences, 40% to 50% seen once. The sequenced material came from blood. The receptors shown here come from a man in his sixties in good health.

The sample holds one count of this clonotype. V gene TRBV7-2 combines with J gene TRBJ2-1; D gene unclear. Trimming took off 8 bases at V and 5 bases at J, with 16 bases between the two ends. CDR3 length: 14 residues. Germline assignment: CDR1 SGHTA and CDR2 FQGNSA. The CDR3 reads CASGPEWADNEQFF. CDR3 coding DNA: TGTGCCAGCGGCCCGGAGTGGGCGGACAATGAGCAGTTCTTC.

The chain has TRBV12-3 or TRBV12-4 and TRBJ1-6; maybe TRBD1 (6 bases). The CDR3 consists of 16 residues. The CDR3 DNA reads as TGTGCTTCTCATTTGGTGGACAGCCGGGGGAATTCACCCCTCCACTTT. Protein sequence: CASHLVDSRGNSPLHF.

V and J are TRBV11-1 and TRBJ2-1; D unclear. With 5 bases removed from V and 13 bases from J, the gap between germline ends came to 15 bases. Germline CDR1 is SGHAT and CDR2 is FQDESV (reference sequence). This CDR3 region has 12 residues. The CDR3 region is CASSLNPETQFF. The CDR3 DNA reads TGTGCCAGCAGCCTCAACCCAGAGACCCAGTTCTTC.

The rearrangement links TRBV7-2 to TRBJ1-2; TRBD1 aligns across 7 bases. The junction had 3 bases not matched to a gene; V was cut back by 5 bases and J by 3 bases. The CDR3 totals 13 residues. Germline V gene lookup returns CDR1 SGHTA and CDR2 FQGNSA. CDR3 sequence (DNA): TGTGCCAGCAGCCCGGACAGGCACTATGGCTACACCTTC. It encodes CASSPDRHYGYTF.

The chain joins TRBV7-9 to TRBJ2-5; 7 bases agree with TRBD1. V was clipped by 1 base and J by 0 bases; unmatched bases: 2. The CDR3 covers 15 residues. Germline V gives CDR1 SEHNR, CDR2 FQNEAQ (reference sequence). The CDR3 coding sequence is TGTGCCAGCAGCTTAGTGACAGGGTACCAAGAGACCCAGTACTTC. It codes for CASSLVTGYQETQYF.

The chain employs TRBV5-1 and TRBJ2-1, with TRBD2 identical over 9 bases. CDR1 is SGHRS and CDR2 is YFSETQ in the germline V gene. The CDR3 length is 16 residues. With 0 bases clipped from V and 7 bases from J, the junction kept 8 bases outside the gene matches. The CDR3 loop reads CASSLGSAGGRNEQFF. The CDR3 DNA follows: TGCGCCAGCAGCTTGGGTTCCGCGGGGGGGCGAAATGAGCAGTTCTTC. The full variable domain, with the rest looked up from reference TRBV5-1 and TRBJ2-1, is KAGVTQTPRYLIKTRGQQVTLSCSPISGHRSVSWYQQTPGQGLQFLFEYFSETQRNKGNFPGRFSGRQFSNSRSEMNVSTLELGDSALYLCASSLGSAGGRNEQFFGPGTRLTVL.

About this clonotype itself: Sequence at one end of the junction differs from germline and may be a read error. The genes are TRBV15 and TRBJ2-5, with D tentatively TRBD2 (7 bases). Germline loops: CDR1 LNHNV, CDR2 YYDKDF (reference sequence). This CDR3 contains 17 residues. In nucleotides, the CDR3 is TGTGCCACCAGCAAAGGGGGGGCGGGGACAACCCAAGGGACCCAGTACTTC. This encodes CATSKGGAGTTQGTQYF.

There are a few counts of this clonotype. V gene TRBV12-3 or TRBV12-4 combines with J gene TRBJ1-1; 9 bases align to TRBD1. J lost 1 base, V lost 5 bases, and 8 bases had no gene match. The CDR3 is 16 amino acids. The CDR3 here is CASSPPGQGRNTEAFF. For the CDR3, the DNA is TGTGCCAGCAGTCCGCCGGGACAGGGAAGGAACACTGAAGCTTTCTTT.

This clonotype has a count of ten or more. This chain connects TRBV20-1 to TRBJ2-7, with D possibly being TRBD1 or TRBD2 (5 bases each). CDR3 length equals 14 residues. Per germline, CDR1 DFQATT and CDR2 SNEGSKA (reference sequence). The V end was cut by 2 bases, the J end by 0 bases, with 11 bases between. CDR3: CSARSAGSSYEQYF. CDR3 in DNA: TGCAGTGCTAGAAGTGCAGGGAGCTCCTACGAGCAGTACTTC.

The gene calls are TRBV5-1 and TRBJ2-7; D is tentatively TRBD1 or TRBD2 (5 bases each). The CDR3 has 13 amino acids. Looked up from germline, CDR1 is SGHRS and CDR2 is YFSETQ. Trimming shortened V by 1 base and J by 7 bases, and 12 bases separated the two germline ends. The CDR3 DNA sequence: TGCGCCAGCAGCTTGTGGGGGTCAGAGGAGCAGTACTTC. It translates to CASSLWGSEEQYF.

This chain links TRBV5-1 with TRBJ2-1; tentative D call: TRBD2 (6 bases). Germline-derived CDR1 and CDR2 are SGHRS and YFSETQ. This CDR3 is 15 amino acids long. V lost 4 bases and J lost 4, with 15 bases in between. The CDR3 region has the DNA TGCGCCAGCAGCCTTGCGGGGAGCGAGTACAATGAGCAGTTCTTC. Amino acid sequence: CASSLAGSEYNEQFF.

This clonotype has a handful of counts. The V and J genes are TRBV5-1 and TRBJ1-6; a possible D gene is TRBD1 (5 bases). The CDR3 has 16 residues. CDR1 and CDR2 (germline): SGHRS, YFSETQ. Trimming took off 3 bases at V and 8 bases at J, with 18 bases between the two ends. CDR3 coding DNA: TGCGCCAGCAGCTCGGTTCCGGGGGAAGCCTATTCACCCCTCCACTTT. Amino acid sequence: CASSSVPGEAYSPLHF.

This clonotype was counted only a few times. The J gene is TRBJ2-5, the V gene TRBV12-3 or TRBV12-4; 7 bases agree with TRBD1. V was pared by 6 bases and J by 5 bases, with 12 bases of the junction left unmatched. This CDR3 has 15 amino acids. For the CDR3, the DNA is TGTGCCAGCAGCCCCGGGACAGAGATCTTTGAGACCCAGTACTTC. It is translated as CASSPGTEIFETQYF.

The CDR3 loop is CSARGRSLWDGGKNIQYF. CDR3 sequence (DNA): TGCAGTGCTAGAGGGCGGAGCCTCTGGGACGGTGGCAAAAACATTCAGTACTTC. The V gene is TRBV20-1, the J gene TRBJ2-4; TRBD1 or TRBD2 may be the D gene (5 bases each). Trimming stripped 1 base from V and 3 bases from J, with 22 bases between. This CDR3 spans 18 amino acids. CDR1 is DFQATT and CDR2 is SNEGSKA in the germline V gene (reference sequence).

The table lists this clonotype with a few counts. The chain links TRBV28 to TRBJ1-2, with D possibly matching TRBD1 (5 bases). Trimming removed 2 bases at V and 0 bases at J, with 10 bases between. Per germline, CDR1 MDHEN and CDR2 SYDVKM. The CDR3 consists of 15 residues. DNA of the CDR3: TGTGCCAGCAGTTTAAGACAGAGTCCTAACTATGGCTACACCTTC. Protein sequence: CASSLRQSPNYGYTF.

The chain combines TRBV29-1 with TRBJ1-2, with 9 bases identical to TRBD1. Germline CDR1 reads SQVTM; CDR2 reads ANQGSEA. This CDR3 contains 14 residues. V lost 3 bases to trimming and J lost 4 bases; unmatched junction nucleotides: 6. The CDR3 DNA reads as TGCAGCGTTGACCACAGGGGGCAGGTCTATGGCTACACCTTC. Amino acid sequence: CSVDHRGQVYGYTF.

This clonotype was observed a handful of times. The CDR3 coding sequence is TGTGCCAGCAGCCAACTCTTCCGGGGGCAACAAGAGACCCAGTACTTC. This translates into CASSQLFRGQQETQYF. The V gene is TRBV13, the J gene TRBJ2-5, with D perhaps being TRBD1 or TRBD2 (6 bases each). The CDR3 has 16 amino acids. V was shortened by 5 bases and J by 2 bases, with 18 bases between the two germline ends. Per the germline V gene, CDR1 is PRHDT and CDR2 is FYEKMQ (reference sequence).

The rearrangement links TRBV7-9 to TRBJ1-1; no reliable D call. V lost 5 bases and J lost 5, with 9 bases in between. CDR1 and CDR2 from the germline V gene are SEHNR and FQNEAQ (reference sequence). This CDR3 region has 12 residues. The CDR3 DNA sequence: TGTGCCAGCAGCGCCGAGGTGACTGAAGCTTTCTTT. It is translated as CASSAEVTEAFF.

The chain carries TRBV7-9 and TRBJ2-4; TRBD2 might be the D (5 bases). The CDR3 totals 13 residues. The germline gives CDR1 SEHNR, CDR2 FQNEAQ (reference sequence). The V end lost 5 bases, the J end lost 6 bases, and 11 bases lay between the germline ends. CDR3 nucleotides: TGTGCCAGCAGCCACTTGAGGGTAAACATTCAGTACTTC. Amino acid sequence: CASSHLRVNIQYF.

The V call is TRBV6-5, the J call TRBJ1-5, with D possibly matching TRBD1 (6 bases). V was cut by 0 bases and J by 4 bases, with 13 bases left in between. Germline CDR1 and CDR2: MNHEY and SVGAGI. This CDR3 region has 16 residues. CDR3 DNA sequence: TGTGCCAGCAGTTACTCGGCACTACAGGGAAATCAGCCCCAGCATTTT. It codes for CASSYSALQGNQPQHF.

CDR3 protein: CASSQASRRTGFFYNEQFF. The CDR3 nucleotides are TGTGCCAGCAGCCAGGCTAGCCGAAGGACAGGGTTTTTCTACAATGAGCAGTTCTTC. V is TRBV14 and J is TRBJ2-1; 8 bases are a match to TRBD1. Trimming at V came to 3 bases and at J to 3 bases, leaving 16 bases not matched to a gene. The CDR3 is 19 amino acids. Germline assignment: CDR1 SGHDN and CDR2 FVKESK. The full variable domain, completed using reference TRBV14 and TRBJ2-1, is EAGVTQFPSHSVIEKGQTVTLRCDPISGHDNLYWYRRVMGKEIKFLLHFVKESKQDESGMPNNRFLAERTGGTYSTLKVQPAELEDSGVYFCASSQASRRTGFFYNEQFFGPGTRLTVL.

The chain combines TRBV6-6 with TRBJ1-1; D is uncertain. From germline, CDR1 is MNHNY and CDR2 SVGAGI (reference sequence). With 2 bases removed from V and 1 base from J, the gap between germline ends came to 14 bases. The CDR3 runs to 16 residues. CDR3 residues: CASSYRVIDKNTEAFF. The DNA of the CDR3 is TGTGCCAGCAGTTACCGAGTAATTGACAAGAACACTGAAGCTTTCTTT.

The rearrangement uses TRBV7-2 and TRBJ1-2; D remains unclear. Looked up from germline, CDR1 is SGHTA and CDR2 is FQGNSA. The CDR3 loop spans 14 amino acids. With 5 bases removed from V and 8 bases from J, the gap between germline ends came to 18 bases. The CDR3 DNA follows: TGTGCCAGCAGCCCTCGGACGGCTCCCTGGGGCTACACCTTC. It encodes CASSPRTAPWGYTF.

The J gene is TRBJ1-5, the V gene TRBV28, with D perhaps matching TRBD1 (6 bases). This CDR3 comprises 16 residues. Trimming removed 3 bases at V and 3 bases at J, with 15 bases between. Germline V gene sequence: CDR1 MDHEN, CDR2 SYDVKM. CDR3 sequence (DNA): TGTGCCAGCAGTTTTGGAAGGTTGGGGGCCAATCAGCCCCAGCATTTT. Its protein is CASSFGRLGANQPQHF.

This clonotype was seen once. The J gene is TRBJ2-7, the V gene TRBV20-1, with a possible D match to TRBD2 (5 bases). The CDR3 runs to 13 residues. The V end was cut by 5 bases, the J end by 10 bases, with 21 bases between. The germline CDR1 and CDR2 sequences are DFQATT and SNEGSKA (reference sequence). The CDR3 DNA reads TGCAGTGCTCGAAGGATGAGCCCGGGGATTCAGTACTTC. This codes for CSARRMSPGIQYF.

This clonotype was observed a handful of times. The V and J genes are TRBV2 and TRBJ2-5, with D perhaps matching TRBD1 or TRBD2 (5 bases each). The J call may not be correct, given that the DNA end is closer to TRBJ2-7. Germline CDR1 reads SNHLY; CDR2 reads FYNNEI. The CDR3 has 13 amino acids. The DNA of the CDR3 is TGTGCCAGCAGCGCGCAGGGAGAGTACGAGCAGTACTTC. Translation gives CASSAQGEYEQYF.

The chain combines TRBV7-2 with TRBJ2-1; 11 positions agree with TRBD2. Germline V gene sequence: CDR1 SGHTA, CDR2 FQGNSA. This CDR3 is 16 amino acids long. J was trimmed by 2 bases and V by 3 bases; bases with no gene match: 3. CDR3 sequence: CASSLLLAGAYNEQFF. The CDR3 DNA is TGTGCCAGCAGCTTGTTACTAGCGGGGGCCTACAATGAGCAGTTCTTC.

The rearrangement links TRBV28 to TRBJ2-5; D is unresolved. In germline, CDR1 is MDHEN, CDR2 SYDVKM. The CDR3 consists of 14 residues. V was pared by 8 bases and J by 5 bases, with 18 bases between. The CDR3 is CASGPVIVGETQYF. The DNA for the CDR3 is TGTGCCAGCGGTCCAGTGATTGTAGGGGAGACCCAGTACTTC.

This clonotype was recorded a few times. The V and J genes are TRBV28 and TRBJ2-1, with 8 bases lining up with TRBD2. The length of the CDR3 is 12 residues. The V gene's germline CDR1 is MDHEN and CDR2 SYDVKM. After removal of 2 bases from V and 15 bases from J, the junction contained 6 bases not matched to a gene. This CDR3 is CASSLRSGGWFF. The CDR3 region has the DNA TGTGCCAGCAGTTTACGGAGCGGGGGTTGGTTCTTC.

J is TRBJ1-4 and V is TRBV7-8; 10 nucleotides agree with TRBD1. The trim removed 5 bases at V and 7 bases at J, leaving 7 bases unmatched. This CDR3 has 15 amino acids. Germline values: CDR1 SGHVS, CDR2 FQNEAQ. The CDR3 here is CASSPGGTGVEKLFF. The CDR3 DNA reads TGTGCCAGCAGCCCCGGTGGGACAGGGGTTGAAAAACTGTTTTTT.

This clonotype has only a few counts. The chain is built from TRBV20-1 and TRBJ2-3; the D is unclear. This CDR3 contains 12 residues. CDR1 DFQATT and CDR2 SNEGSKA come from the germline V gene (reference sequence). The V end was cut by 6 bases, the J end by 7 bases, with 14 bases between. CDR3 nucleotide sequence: TGCAGTGCCGTCCCTGAGGTGTATACGCAGTATTTT. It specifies CSAVPEVYTQYF.

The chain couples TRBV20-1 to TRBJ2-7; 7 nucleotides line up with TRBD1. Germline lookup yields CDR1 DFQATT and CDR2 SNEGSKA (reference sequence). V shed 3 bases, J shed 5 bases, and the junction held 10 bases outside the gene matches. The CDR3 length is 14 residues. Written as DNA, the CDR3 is TGCAGTGCTAGCCAAGAGGGGGCGCGCCACGAGCAGTACTTC. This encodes CSASQEGARHEQYF.